This TCR beta chain was recorded in a study of blood T cell repertoires in COVID-19. The trim removed 5 bases at V and 7 bases at J, leaving 5 bases unmatched. Germline values: CDR1 LGHDT, CDR2 YNNKEL (reference sequence). The CDR3 spans 12 residues. As originally analysed: How many nucleated cells were present was estimated from reference gene primer amplification. TCRdb's table, derived via immunoSEQ multiplex PCR, lists solely in-frame clones and lacks some. V, J and clone size are those of that table, while D and trimming were read from the DNA. Found here are over 150,000 clones, 65% to 80% of them singletons; the top ten hold 19%.

The sequence was obtained from a woman in her 70s in a cohort exposed to, infected with or recovered from COVID-19 (not recorded which). The gene calls are TRBV3-1 (or the pseudogene TRBV3-2) and TRBJ2-7; TRBD2 agrees at 7 bases. Sequenced sample: PBMCs or T cells enriched from blood (not recorded which). CDR3 protein: CASSYGLGEQYF. In DNA form, the CDR3 reads TGTGCCAGCAGCTACGGACTAGGGGAGCAGTACTTC.